The sequence of this T cell receptor beta chain was determined in a study of a mutant IDH1 vaccine in newly diagnosed glioma. About the study: The first vaccination came 4-6 weeks after radiotherapy alone, or with temozolomide cycles. The study's findings and limits: The study observed vaccine-induced immune responses in roughly 95% of patients.

V was cut by 0 bases and J by 0 bases, with 9 bases left in between. Germline values: CDR1 SGDLS, CDR2 YYNGEE. The CDR3 sequence is 15 residues long. In the case of this clone: The antigen is undetermined. Within the sample, other DNA sequences also encode this same CDR3.

Profiled with immunoSEQ multiplex PCR; TCRdb holds only in-frame clones, not every one. The sample shows tens of thousands of clones, roughly three quarters of them seen only once. The time point denotes: week 23, last vaccination. Vaccine doses each comprised 300 ug of mutant IDH1 20-mer peptide, with topical imiquimod. There were new WHO grade 3 or 4 astrocytomas in the donors, and these were IDH1-mutant and ATRX-lost. The sample was PBMCs, taken from a glioma patient whose treatment included an IDH1 peptide vaccine. The chain employs TRBV9 and TRBJ1-1, with D unresolved. The receptor was derived from a woman aged 40 to 55 with glioma. Some clones in this sample may be carry-over from other donors' samples. The CDR3 DNA reads TGTGCCAGCAGCGTAGGCCCGGGCCTGAACACTGAAGCTTTCTTT. It is translated as CASSVGPGLNTEAFF.